What follows are 9 T cell receptor beta chains derived from one specimen sequenced in a study of cytomegalovirus exposure and HLA in healthy donors. TCRdb keeps only in-frame clones here, not all; method: immunoSEQ multiplex PCR. The sample has 150,000 to 200,000 clones; about 85% are singletons. Material for sequencing was PBMCs. These receptors were taken from a man between 18 and 35 years old in good health and CMV-seropositive.

The chain has TRBV27 and TRBJ1-5; D is undetermined. Germline V lookup: CDR1 MNHEY, CDR2 SMNVEV (reference sequence). This CDR3 is built from 15 residues. V lost 6 bases and J 1 base, leaving 13 bases between the germline ends. The CDR3 is CASRPDYGSNQPQHF. The CDR3 coding sequence is TGTGCCAGCAGACCCGACTATGGGAGCAATCAGCCCCAGCATTTT.

This chain links TRBV29-1 with TRBJ2-2; the match to TRBD1 covers 7 bases. With 0 bases clipped from V and 4 bases from J, the junction kept 5 bases outside the gene matches. Germline V gene lookup returns CDR1 SQVTM and CDR2 ANQGSEA. The CDR3 is 15 amino acids. DNA for the CDR3: TGCAGCGTTGAAGATCGACAGGGTTCCACCGGGGAGCTGTTTTTT. Its protein product is CSVEDRQGSTGELFF.

The V gene is TRBV7-9, the J gene TRBJ2-5; D is possibly TRBD1 (6 bases). The V gene's germline CDR1 is SEHNR and CDR2 FQNEAQ (reference sequence). With 4 bases removed from V and 4 bases from J, the gap between germline ends came to 13 bases. This CDR3 is 14 amino acids long. CDR3 coding DNA: TGTGCCAGCAGCTCCCGGACAGATGGAGAGACCCAGTACTTC. Amino acid sequence: CASSSRTDGETQYF.

This chain uses TRBV10-2 with TRBJ2-7; unclear D gene. The length of the CDR3 is 13 residues. Looked up from germline, CDR1 is WSHSY and CDR2 is SAAADI. Trimming took 10 bases from V and 0 from J, leaving 13 bases between them. The CDR3 loop is CAIQTGSSYEQYF. The CDR3 DNA sequence: TGCGCCATCCAGACTGGCAGCTCCTACGAGCAGTACTTC.

The rearrangement links TRBV30 to TRBJ2-5; tentatively, D is TRBD2 (5 bases). V dropped 1 base and J dropped 1 base, with 13 bases sitting between them. The CDR3 sequence is 15 residues long. Germline V lookup: CDR1 GTSNPN, CDR2 SVGIG (reference sequence). CDR3 loop: CAWSGSRRSQETQYF. CDR3 nucleotides: TGTGCCTGGAGTGGCTCGAGGAGGAGCCAAGAGACCCAGTACTTC.

This chain connects TRBV13 to TRBJ2-3, with 16 bases fitting TRBD2. CDR3 length: 16 residues. Germline lookup yields CDR1 PRHDT and CDR2 FYEKMQ (reference sequence). The junction had 3 bases not matched to a gene; V was cut back by 5 bases and J by 4 bases. This chain's CDR3 is CASSQGLAGGPDTQYF. The CDR3 bases are TGTGCCAGCAGCCAGGGACTAGCGGGGGGGCCAGATACGCAGTATTTT.

The genes are TRBV30 and TRBJ2-3, with 12 nucleotides matching TRBD2. This CDR3 is 16 amino acids long. J lost 3 bases, V lost 0 bases, and 4 bases had no gene match. Germline loops: CDR1 GTSNPN, CDR2 SVGIG (reference sequence). The CDR3 sequence: CAWSVSSGGATDTQYF. CDR3 in DNA: TGTGCCTGGAGTGTATCTAGCGGGGGGGCTACAGATACGCAGTATTTT.

V gene TRBV28 combines with J gene TRBJ2-3; D is possibly TRBD2 (7 bases). Trimming took off 6 bases at V and 2 bases at J, with 15 bases between the two ends. The CDR3 runs to 15 residues. CDR1 and CDR2 (germline): MDHEN, SYDVKM. The CDR3 loop is CASRGGGISTDTQYF. In DNA, the CDR3 is TGTGCCAGCAGGGGAGGGGGGATTTCCACAGATACGCAGTATTTT.

The chain combines TRBV28 with TRBJ1-2; D possibly corresponds to TRBD1 (5 bases). The CDR3 totals 12 residues. V dropped 11 bases and J dropped 8 bases, with 18 bases sitting between them. CDR1 and CDR2 (germline): MDHEN, SYDVKM. CDR3 residues: CAVPGRDVGYTF. The CDR3 region has the DNA TGTGCCGTCCCAGGGAGGGATGTGGGCTACACCTTC.